This T cell receptor (beta chain) is from a study of blood T cell repertoires in COVID-19. Study background: Samples taken during acute and convalescent COVID-19 were collected in the United States, Italy and Spain.

V was cut by 10 bases and J by 5 bases, with 14 bases left in between. This CDR3 is 13 amino acids long. Clones were read by immunoSEQ multiplex PCR, and TCRdb kept only the in-frame ones, dropping some. Of about 400,000 clones in the sample, approximately 90% are singletons; the top ten hold 4% to 5.5%. This clone came up once. The receptor comes from a woman aged 30 to 39 with acute or convalescent COVID-19. The sequenced material came from peripheral blood. J is TRBJ1-4 and V is TRBV12-3 or TRBV12-4, with a possible D match to TRBD1 (6 bases). CDR3 sequence: CATKGQFNEKLFF. CDR3 sequence (DNA): TGTGCCACCAAAGGACAGTTCAATGAAAAACTGTTTTTT.